The clone carrying this T cell receptor beta chain was counted only a few times. Its antigen is still unknown. The record originates from a study of cytomegalovirus exposure and HLA in healthy donors. PCR primers comprised 60 Vbeta and 13 Jbeta primers. Sequencing was performed with immunoSEQ multiplex PCR; in TCRdb, only in-frame clones are kept and a portion is missing. This table has approximately 170,000 clones, around 78% appearing once. Study findings and constraints: V- and J-gene trimming in TCR beta was tied to a missense DCLRE1C variant by an analysis performed later. The dataset shows that most TCR sequences were rare, while some public TCRs occurred in many donors. Investigators reported 150 to 200 TCR beta chains as tied to cytomegalovirus.

CDR3 length equals 15 residues. V shed 0 bases and J shed 3 bases, with 12 bases lying between them. CDR1 is SGHRS and CDR2 is YFSETQ in the germline V gene. V is TRBV5-1 and J is TRBJ1-2; D gene uncertain. The sequence was obtained from a female donor in good health and CMV-seronegative. The specimen sequenced was PBMCs. CDR3: CASSLGGGLDYGYTF. In DNA, the CDR3 is TGCGCCAGCAGCTTGGGTGGAGGGTTGGACTATGGCTACACCTTC.